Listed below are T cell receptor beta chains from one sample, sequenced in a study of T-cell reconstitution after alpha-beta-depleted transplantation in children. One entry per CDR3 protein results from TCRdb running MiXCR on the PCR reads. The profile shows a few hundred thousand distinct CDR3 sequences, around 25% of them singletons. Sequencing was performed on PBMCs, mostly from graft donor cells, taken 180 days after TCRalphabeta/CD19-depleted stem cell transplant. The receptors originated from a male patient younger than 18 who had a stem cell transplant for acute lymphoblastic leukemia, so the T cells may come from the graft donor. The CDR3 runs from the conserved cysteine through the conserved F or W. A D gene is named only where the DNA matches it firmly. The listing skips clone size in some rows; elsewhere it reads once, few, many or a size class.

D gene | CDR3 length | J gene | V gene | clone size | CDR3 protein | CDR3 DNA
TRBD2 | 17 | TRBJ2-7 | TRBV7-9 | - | CASSLRGTQKWEGKQYF | TGTGCCAGCAGCTTACGGGGAACCCAGAAGTGGGAGGGGAAGCAGTACTTC
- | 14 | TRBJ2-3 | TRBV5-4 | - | CASTFGGSPDTQYF | TGTGCCAGCACCTTCGGCGGTAGCCCAGATACGCAGTATTTT
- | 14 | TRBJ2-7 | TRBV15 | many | CATSAGTSLYEQYF | TGTGCCACCAGCGCCGGGACGTCTCTCTACGAGCAGTACTTC
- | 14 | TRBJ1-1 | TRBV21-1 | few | CASSNGTPNTEAFF | TGTGCCAGCAGCAACGGGACACCTAACACTGAAGCTTTCTTT
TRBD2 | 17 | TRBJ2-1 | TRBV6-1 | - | CASSPGLAGGIYNEQFF | TGTGCCAGCAGCCCGGGACTAGCGGGGGGGATCTACAATGAGCAGTTCTTC
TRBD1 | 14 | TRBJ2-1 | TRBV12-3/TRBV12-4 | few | CASSGTGANNEQFF | TGTGCCAGCAGCGGGACAGGGGCCAACAATGAGCAGTTCTTC
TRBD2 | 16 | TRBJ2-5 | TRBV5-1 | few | CASSPTSGSLGETQYF | TGCGCCAGCAGCCCGACTAGCGGGAGTCTCGGAGAGACCCAGTACTTC
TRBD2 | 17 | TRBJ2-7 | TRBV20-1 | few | CSARDRAYGGRIYEQYF | TGCAGTGCTAGAGATCGAGCTTACGGCGGGAGAATCTACGAGCAGTACTTC
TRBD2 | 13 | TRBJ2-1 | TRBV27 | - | CASSPWGGNEQFF | TGTGCCAGCAGTCCCTGGGGGGGCAATGAGCAGTTCTTC
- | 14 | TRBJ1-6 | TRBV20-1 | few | CSARDWVGISPLHF | TGCAGTGCTAGAGATTGGGTGGGGATATCACCCCTCCACTTT
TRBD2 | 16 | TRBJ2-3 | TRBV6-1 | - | CASSRLARSPTDTQYF | TGTGCCAGCAGTCGACTAGCGCGTAGCCCGACAGATACGCAGTATTTT
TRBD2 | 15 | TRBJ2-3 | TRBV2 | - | CASSEASGLTDTQYF | TGTGCCAGCAGTGAGGCTAGCGGGCTCACAGATACGCAGTATTTT
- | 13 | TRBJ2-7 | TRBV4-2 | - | CASSHLTAHEQYF | TGTGCCAGCAGCCACCTGACAGCCCACGAGCAGTACTTC
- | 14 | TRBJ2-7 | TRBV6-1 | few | CASTSYLSRYEQYF | TGTGCCAGCACCAGCTACTTGTCCCGCTACGAGCAGTACTTC
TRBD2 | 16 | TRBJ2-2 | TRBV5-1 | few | CASSYHRGLASGELFF | TGCGCCAGCAGCTATCATAGGGGACTAGCGTCCGGGGAGCTGTTTTTT
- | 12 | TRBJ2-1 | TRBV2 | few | CASPKAYNEQFF | TGTGCCAGCCCGAAGGCTTACAATGAGCAGTTCTTC
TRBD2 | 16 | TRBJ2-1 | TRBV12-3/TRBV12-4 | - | CASRREGLMRGNEQFF | TGTGCCAGCAGACGGGAGGGACTTATGCGGGGCAATGAGCAGTTCTTC
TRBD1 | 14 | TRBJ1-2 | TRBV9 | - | CASSPGDRAYGYTF | TGTGCCAGCAGCCCCGGTGACAGGGCCTATGGCTACACCTTC
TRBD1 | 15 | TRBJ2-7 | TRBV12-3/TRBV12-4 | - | CASSLKGQGQHEQYF | TGTGCCAGCAGTCTAAAGGGACAGGGCCAGCACGAGCAGTACTTC
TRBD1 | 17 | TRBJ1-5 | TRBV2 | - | CASSRDRGLYSNQPQHF | TGTGCCAGCAGCCGGGACAGGGGACTTTATAGCAATCAGCCCCAGCATTTT